This T cell receptor (beta chain) was found in a study of CD8+ T cells in alopecia areata (dated by TCRdb to the late 2010s). Regarding the study in general: The treated patients, all with moderate-to-severe alopecia areata, were enrolled in an open-label pilot trial of oral tofacitinib given at 5 to 10 mg twice daily. Patients received tofacitinib for 6 to 18 months and were then followed off drug for 6 months to check for delayed response and recurrence. In treated patients, disease severity was measured using the SALT score, which gives the percentage of scalp surface area affected. The study used high-throughput TCRbeta sequencing to examine T cell clonal expansion in alopecia areata, in both the C3H/HeJ mouse model and human patients. On the human side, TCRbeta sequencing was run on scalp tissue and on sorted CD4+ and CD8+ peripheral blood T cells from healthy controls and from alopecia areata patients with either patchy or totalis/universalis disease. Patients on tofacitinib were biopsied at baseline and after 4 and 24 weeks of treatment, and several of the patients also had a later scalp biopsy. Clonality in the scalp was compared among normal scalp (n=4), patchy alopecia areata scalp (n=8), and alopecia totalis/universalis scalp (n=8). RNA was extracted with the PAXgene miRNA kit for fixed scalp, the miRNeasy kit for PBMCs, and the RNeasy kit for mouse skin. immunoSEQ multiplex PCR using 35 Vbeta forward primers and 13 Jbeta reverse primers was used to amplify TCRbeta CDR3 regions. General study outcomes and caveats: During tofacitinib treatment, many expanded lesional clones stuck around in both scalp and blood, and this persistence may partly explain why relapse happens after treatment is stopped. TCR sequences shared between patients were less clear than in mice, possibly partly because of HLA diversity in the patient population. Unlike mouse skin, where gammadelta T cells dominate, normal human skin contains resident alphabeta T cells that get sequenced too, which complicates analysis of the scalp TCR repertoire. Because the treated cohort was small and had just a single nonresponder, larger studies are needed to establish links between baseline CD8+ expansion and response. Higher clonality and more expanded CD8+ clones were observed in lesional scalp than in normal scalp, particularly in alopecia totalis/universalis, a finding suggestive of antigenic drive. Tofacitinib significantly lowered scalp clonality and the number of expanded CD8+ clones among the top 100 scalp clones.

With regard to this clone: The target of this receptor is not known. Nothing much larger sits one base from this clone, and base qualities are not available.

Including cysteine and phenylalanine, the CDR3 has 18 amino acids. Only the CDR3 region is kept as DNA, spanning 54 bases read in frame from base 1. The junction shows trimming of 4 bases on V and 0 bases on J, plus 21 bases between the germline ends. CDR1 SNHLY and CDR2 FYNNEI are derived from the germline V gene. The label giving this sample's treatment or condition can be read as: oral pan-JAK inhibitor, 5-10 mg twice daily. Peripheral blood and lesional scalp punch biopsies were obtained from patients with alopecia areata. After PBMCs were isolated by density centrifugation and stained for CD3, CD4 and CD8, a FACSAria was used to sort CD4+ and CD8+ T cells. Receptors were amplified or captured by the immunoSEQ multiplex PCR assay. RNA was extracted from all samples and reverse transcribed into cDNA, which served as template for TCR sequencing. SuperScript III was used to make first-strand cDNA, primed with a 2:1 mix of oligo-dT and random hexamers. A synthetic immune receptor repertoire was used to measure amplification bias, and any remaining bias was corrected computationally. The authors' analysis ran thus. Raw reads were preprocessed to remove errors, and CDR3 was defined by IMGT conventions from the conserved cysteine to phenylalanine. Clonality was computed by normalizing Shannon entropy by log2 of the number of productive unique TCRs and subtracting the result from 1. Scalp TCRbeta sequences were cross-referenced with sorted blood CD4 and CD8 repertoires so that the CD4 or CD8 identity of scalp clones could be inferred. TCRdb holds this immuneACCESS table with in-frame rearrangements only. Some clones are missing; in checked studies, unresolved V genes explain under half, and the rest has no known cause. V and J calls and clone size are those listed in that table; D and trimming were worked out from the DNA. This sample lists about 250,000 clones; over 45% were detected once. Roughly 0.93% of the sample goes to the ten largest clones.

This sample comprised CD4+ T cells sorted from blood, obtained around week 54, from a patient treated with tofacitinib. The receptor was isolated from a human donor with alopecia areata. Recombination joined TRBV2 with TRBJ2-5, with TRBD1 tentatively as D gene (5 bases match). The nucleotide sequence reads TGTGCCAGCAGTGCACGGAACCCCAAGGGGAACTACCAAGAGACCCAGTACTTC. Its protein product is CASSARNPKGNYQETQYF.